This T cell receptor beta chain was obtained from a study of CD8 T cells in ankylosing spondylitis (dated by TCRdb to the late 2010s). About the full investigation: The study profiled T cell receptor beta repertoires in healthy donors and ankylosing spondylitis patients to find disease-linked TCR variants. The whole study cohort included over 85 healthy donors and 25 ankylosing spondylitis patients. Peripheral blood samples were taken, and synovial fluid was additionally collected from ankylosing spondylitis patients. General findings and caveats noted by the study authors: According to the report, matched synovial fluid samples from ankylosing spondylitis patients were significantly enriched for the disease-linked clones. The disease-linked clones had a CD8+ phenotype and were found at relatively low frequencies in peripheral blood. Some motif variants had previously been reported in the synovial fluid and blood of reactive arthritis patients, which suggests shared mechanisms of disease initiation. A TCR beta motif made up of eight highly homologous amino acid variants appeared to be characteristic of blood from ankylosing spondylitis patients.

Including the terminal cysteine and phenylalanine, the CDR3 comprises 14 residues. The DNA shown is the 42-base CDR3, in frame from base 1. Ends trimmed: V by 5 bases, J by 8 bases; bases unmatched to a gene: 10. Sequences SGHRS (CDR1) and YFSETQ (CDR2) are obtained from the germline V gene. Sequencing instrument: Illumina HiSeq 2500. TCR beta libraries were prepared by quantitative 5'-RACE with molecular barcodes. On the authors' methods: A new computational method based on a probabilistic model of VDJ rearrangement was used to identify disease-linked TCR variants. Using fastp trimming at Q25 and MiXCR clonotype assembly, TCRdb reanalyzed the public sequencing data and kept in-frame beta chains. Every entry covers one CDR3 protein and lists the most common genes and DNA from its rows. TCRdb's processing, not the authors', yielded these V and J calls. Counted in this sample were roughly 470,000 distinct CDR3 sequences; roughly a quarter of them appeared once. The ten largest clones represent 0.75% to 0.9% of the sample.

In its sample, this clonotype was seen a few times. No cognate antigen has been identified for it. No much larger clone is present one base from it, and per-base qualities are unavailable. The sequenced material came from blood, either unsorted or a sorted T cell fraction (not recorded which). Recombination connected TRBV5-1 to TRBJ2-1; 7 nucleotides in the junction match TRBD2. This receptor was obtained from a male donor with ankylosing spondylitis. The bases are TGCGCCAGCAGGCCAACTAGCGATCGGGATGAGCAGTTCTTC. Translated, this is CASRPTSDRDEQFF.